The rows below give T cell receptor beta chains drawn from one sample of a study of cytomegalovirus exposure and HLA in healthy donors. Libraries were prepared by immunoSEQ multiplex PCR; TCRdb keeps only in-frame clonotypes and omits some of them. The sample includes some 150,000 clones, 70% to 80% seen only once; the top ten take roughly 1.8%. The sample taken for sequencing was PBMCs. These TCRs come from a female donor in good health and CMV-seropositive. Each CDR3 is given with its conserved first and last residue. Fields, in order: CDR3 DNA, CDR3 protein, D gene, J gene, V gene, clone size. D genes are given only for firm matches. Not every row has a clone size; where given, it reads once, few, many or a size class.

CDR3 DNA: TGTGCCAGTAGTATAGCGAGGGGACTAGCGGGGTCGAACACCGGGGAGCTGTTTTTT
CDR3 protein: CASSIARGLAGSNTGELFF
D gene: TRBD2
J gene: TRBJ2-2
V gene: TRBV19
clone size: .

CDR3 DNA: TGTGCCAGCAGTTCCGCCGGGACTAGCACCAAGCAGTTCTTC
CDR3 protein: CASSSAGTSTKQFF
D gene: TRBD2
J gene: TRBJ2-1
V gene: TRBV6-1
clone size: few

CDR3 DNA: TGTGCCAGCAGTTTATATGGGACAGGGGGGAGCACAGATACGCAGTATTTT
CDR3 protein: CASSLYGTGGSTDTQYF
D gene: TRBD1
J gene: TRBJ2-3
V gene: TRBV27
clone size: .

CDR3 DNA: TGTGCCAGCAGTACGAACAGGGGCGAGCAGTACTTC
CDR3 protein: CASSTNRGEQYF
D gene: TRBD1
J gene: TRBJ2-7
V gene: TRBV6-5
clone size: .

CDR3 DNA: TGTGCCAGCAGCGTAAAGGACAGCCAAGAGACCCAGTACTTC
CDR3 protein: CASSVKDSQETQYF
D gene: .
J gene: TRBJ2-5
V gene: TRBV9
clone size: .

CDR3 DNA: TGCGCCAGCAGCTTGGAGGCAGGGCTTGGCTACACCTTC
CDR3 protein: CASSLEAGLGYTF
D gene: .
J gene: TRBJ1-2
V gene: TRBV5-1
clone size: .

CDR3 DNA: TGCGCCAGCAGCCAAGATCCCTCAGGACAGGGTGATGAGCAGTTCTTC
CDR3 protein: CASSQDPSGQGDEQFF
D gene: TRBD1
J gene: TRBJ2-1
V gene: TRBV4-1
clone size: .

CDR3 DNA: TGTGCCAGCAGTTACTCGATGGGACAGGGGGTCGACGAGCAGTACTTC
CDR3 protein: CASSYSMGQGVDEQYF
D gene: TRBD1
J gene: TRBJ2-7
V gene: TRBV6-5
clone size: .

CDR3 DNA: TGTGCCAGCTCACCCGACTCCGGGGGAGAAGAGACCCAGTACTTC
CDR3 protein: CASSPDSGGEETQYF
D gene: .
J gene: TRBJ2-5
V gene: TRBV18
clone size: .

CDR3 DNA: TGTGCCAGCACATCCGGGACAGGGGTTAGAATTGAAGCTTTCTTT
CDR3 protein: CASTSGTGVRIEAFF
D gene: TRBD1
J gene: TRBJ1-1
V gene: TRBV27
clone size: .

CDR3 DNA: TGTGCCAGCAGTGAAGATCGGACAGGGAACACTGAAGCTTTCTTT
CDR3 protein: CASSEDRTGNTEAFF
D gene: TRBD1
J gene: TRBJ1-1
V gene: TRBV2
clone size: .

CDR3 DNA: TGTGCCAGCAGCGCTCCTCGAGCGGGGGAGCCACCTAGCACAGATACGCAGTATTTT
CDR3 protein: CASSAPRAGEPPSTDTQYF
D gene: TRBD2
J gene: TRBJ2-3
V gene: TRBV7-7
clone size: few

CDR3 DNA: TGTGCCAGCAGCTGGGCAAACAGGGCCTCAGACACCGGGGAGCTGTTTTTT
CDR3 protein: CASSWANRASDTGELFF
D gene: .
J gene: TRBJ2-2
V gene: TRBV5-4
clone size: .

CDR3 DNA: TGTGCCAGCACCGGACAGGGGTCCTACGAGCAGTACTTC
CDR3 protein: CASTGQGSYEQYF
D gene: TRBD1
J gene: TRBJ2-7
V gene: TRBV28
clone size: .

CDR3 DNA: TGCGCCAGCAGCATCCAGGGATACTACAATGAGCAGTTCTTC
CDR3 protein: CASSIQGYYNEQFF
D gene: .
J gene: TRBJ2-1
V gene: TRBV4-1
clone size: .

CDR3 DNA: TGTGCCAGCAGCTTTGCACAGCAAGAGACCCAGTACTTC
CDR3 protein: CASSFAQQETQYF
D gene: .
J gene: TRBJ2-5
V gene: TRBV7-7
clone size: once

CDR3 DNA: TGCGCCAGCAGCCAACAGCCGGGACAGGGGGACGAGCAGTACTTC
CDR3 protein: CASSQQPGQGDEQYF
D gene: TRBD1
J gene: TRBJ2-7
V gene: TRBV4-1
clone size: once

CDR3 DNA: TGTGCCAGCAGCTCAGGGTTAAGGGCTTCTGGGGCCAACGTCCTGACTTTC
CDR3 protein: CASSSGLRASGANVLTF
D gene: .
J gene: TRBJ2-6
V gene: TRBV5-6
clone size: few

CDR3 DNA: TGTGCCAGCATAGCACTAGCGGACAATGAGCAGTTCTTC
CDR3 protein: CASIALADNEQFF
D gene: TRBD2
J gene: TRBJ2-1
V gene: TRBV6-5
clone size: .

CDR3 DNA: TGCGCCAGCAGCTTGGGAGGGTACAATGAGCAGTTCTTC
CDR3 protein: CASSLGGYNEQFF
D gene: .
J gene: TRBJ2-1
V gene: TRBV5-1
clone size: .

CDR3 DNA: TGTGCCAGCAGCTCATTGACTACTAGCGGGAGTGGTGAGCAGTTCTTC
CDR3 protein: CASSSLTTSGSGEQFF
D gene: TRBD2
J gene: TRBJ2-1
V gene: TRBV5-4
clone size: .

CDR3 DNA: TGTGCCAGCAGCCTTGCCGGACAGGTCCAGTTCTTC
CDR3 protein: CASSLAGQVQFF
D gene: TRBD1
J gene: TRBJ2-1
V gene: TRBV14
clone size: .

CDR3 DNA: TGTGCCAGCAGTGCCAGAATGGGACAGTCGGCGGTCGAGCAGTACTTC
CDR3 protein: CASSARMGQSAVEQYF
D gene: TRBD1
J gene: TRBJ2-7
V gene: TRBV6-1
clone size: few

CDR3 DNA: TGTGCCAGTAGTATATCGCCCGGGACTGTTACCTACGAGCAGTACTTC
CDR3 protein: CASSISPGTVTYEQYF
D gene: .
J gene: TRBJ2-7
V gene: TRBV19
clone size: .

CDR3 DNA: TGTGCCAGCAGTTACGGTACAGCCCCTAACTATGGCTACACCTTC
CDR3 protein: CASSYGTAPNYGYTF
D gene: .
J gene: TRBJ1-2
V gene: TRBV6-5
clone size: .

CDR3 DNA: TGTGCCAGCAGCCCCCGGGACAAAAGCTCTGGGGCCAACGTCCTGACTTTC
CDR3 protein: CASSPRDKSSGANVLTF
D gene: .
J gene: TRBJ2-6
V gene: TRBV9
clone size: .

CDR3 DNA: TGTGCCAGCCGCGGGACAGGGCCGTACGAGCAGTACTTC
CDR3 protein: CASRGTGPYEQYF
D gene: TRBD1
J gene: TRBJ2-7
V gene: TRBV18
clone size: .

CDR3 DNA: TGTGCCAGCAGTTTTAAGGGGCTTGGGACAGGAAGCTCCTACGAGCAGTACTTC
CDR3 protein: CASSFKGLGTGSSYEQYF
D gene: TRBD1
J gene: TRBJ2-7
V gene: TRBV28
clone size: .

CDR3 DNA: TGTGCCAGCAGCTGGGGGACAGTCACAGATACGCAGTATTTT
CDR3 protein: CASSWGTVTDTQYF
D gene: TRBD1
J gene: TRBJ2-3
V gene: TRBV7-9
clone size: .

CDR3 DNA: TGTGCCATCAGTGATAGGGGTCTCACTGAAGCTTTCTTT
CDR3 protein: CAISDRGLTEAFF
D gene: .
J gene: TRBJ1-1
V gene: TRBV10-3
clone size: .

CDR3 DNA: TGCGCCAGCAGCCGGGAAGGGAAACAGCCCCAGCATTTT
CDR3 protein: CASSREGKQPQHF
D gene: .
J gene: TRBJ1-5
V gene: TRBV5-1
clone size: .

CDR3 DNA: TGTGCCAGCAGCCGAATCGGCTCCCGGGGCAATGAGCAGTTCTTC
CDR3 protein: CASSRIGSRGNEQFF
D gene: .
J gene: TRBJ2-1
V gene: TRBV5-4
clone size: .

CDR3 DNA: TGCGCCAGCAGCTCCTTTTCGGGGACAGGGGGTTGGACAGATACGCAGTATTTT
CDR3 protein: CASSSFSGTGGWTDTQYF
D gene: TRBD1
J gene: TRBJ2-3
V gene: TRBV5-1
clone size: .

CDR3 DNA: TGTGCCAGCAGTCCTCCCCAGGGGTCACCCCTCCACTTT
CDR3 protein: CASSPPQGSPLHF
D gene: .
J gene: TRBJ1-6
V gene: TRBV2
clone size: .

CDR3 DNA: TGTGCCAGCAACCGACAGGGGACGACTGAAGCTTTCTTT
CDR3 protein: CASNRQGTTEAFF
D gene: TRBD1
J gene: TRBJ1-1
V gene: TRBV2
clone size: once

CDR3 DNA: TGCGCCAGTGGGACAGCCATAAACACCGGGGAGCTGTTTTTT
CDR3 protein: CASGTAINTGELFF
D gene: TRBD1
J gene: TRBJ2-2
V gene: TRBV5-1
clone size: .

CDR3 DNA: TGTGCCAGCTCACTGGATACAGGGGGGATTTCACCCCTCCACTTT
CDR3 protein: CASSLDTGGISPLHF
D gene: TRBD1
J gene: TRBJ1-6
V gene: TRBV18
clone size: .

CDR3 DNA: TGCGCCAGCAGCCTTGTGGGACAGATTAGCACAGATACGCAGTATTTT
CDR3 protein: CASSLVGQISTDTQYF
D gene: TRBD1
J gene: TRBJ2-3
V gene: TRBV5-1
clone size: .

CDR3 DNA: TGTGCCAGCAGTTTACCAGTTAACACTGAAGCTTTCTTT
CDR3 protein: CASSLPVNTEAFF
D gene: .
J gene: TRBJ1-1
V gene: TRBV28
clone size: .

CDR3 DNA: TGTGCCAGCAGATGGGGGGATGACAATGAGCAGTTCTTC
CDR3 protein: CASRWGDDNEQFF
D gene: .
J gene: TRBJ2-1
V gene: TRBV7-9
clone size: .

CDR3 DNA: TGTGCCTGGAGCGGGACAGGGGTCGGTGGCTACACCTTC
CDR3 protein: CAWSGTGVGGYTF
D gene: TRBD1
J gene: TRBJ1-2
V gene: TRBV30
clone size: .

CDR3 DNA: TGTGCCAGCAGCTTGGTGAATGCAGGGGTTACTGAAGCTTTCTTT
CDR3 protein: CASSLVNAGVTEAFF
D gene: .
J gene: TRBJ1-1
V gene: TRBV5-6
clone size: .

CDR3 DNA: TGCAGCGTCGAACCTGGACAGGGGTCAGATTTTTGGGCCCTTGACTATGGCTACACCTTC
CDR3 protein: CSVEPGQGSDFWALDYGYTF
D gene: TRBD1
J gene: TRBJ1-2
V gene: TRBV29-1
clone size: .

CDR3 DNA: TGCAGCGTTGAACGGGTAGACAGGGGAGACGAAAAACTGTTTTTT
CDR3 protein: CSVERVDRGDEKLFF
D gene: TRBD1
J gene: TRBJ1-4
V gene: TRBV29-1
clone size: .

CDR3 DNA: TGTGCCAGCAGCCCTGGAGCGGGGGCGTACGAGCAGTACTTC
CDR3 protein: CASSPGAGAYEQYF
D gene: TRBD2
J gene: TRBJ2-7
V gene: TRBV9
clone size: .

CDR3 DNA: TGTGCCAGCAGCGTAGTGAGGGTTCGAAGTGAGCAGTTCTTC
CDR3 protein: CASSVVRVRSEQFF
D gene: .
J gene: TRBJ2-1
V gene: TRBV9
clone size: .